This T cell receptor beta chain was documented in a study of OX40 agonist ivuxolimab in advanced cancers. Study-level background: Ivuxolimab was a fully human IgG2 agonistic monoclonal antibody targeting the costimulatory receptor OX40 (CD134). Intravenous ivuxolimab was administered to patients every 2 weeks at six dose levels: 0.01, 0.1, 0.3, 1.5, 3 and 10 mg/kg. Among the roughly 50 dose-escalation patients, 19 had hepatocellular carcinoma, about 15 melanoma, 9 renal cell carcinoma and 9 head and neck cancer. In the dose-escalation cohort, approximately 80% of patients were male, and the mean age was around 60 years with a range of about 20 to 90. Prior anti-PD-1, anti-PD-L1 or anti-CTLA-4 therapy was permitted, and checkpoint inhibitors had been received by about two fifths of dose-escalation patients. Partial responses were achieved by three dose-escalation patients, of whom one had hepatocellular carcinoma and two had cutaneous melanoma. Peripheral TCRbeta sequencing was intended to test whether TCR sequence diversity was altered and clonal T-cell expansion was caused by ivuxolimab. The paper reports the monotherapy dose-escalation portion (N = 52 patients) of the phase I ivuxolimab trial.

For sequencing of the TCRbeta CDR3 region, genomic DNA was extracted from the sorted cells. TCRbeta CDR3 regions were sequenced using the immunoSEQ Assay. TCRdb mirrors the immuneACCESS table, restricted to in-frame sequences. Some clones are absent from its copies; in checked studies, under half trace to an unresolved V gene, and the reason for the others is unknown. Present in this sample are about 120,000 clones, roughly 87% of which were seen just once. Jointly, the top ten make up 0.27% of the sample. The trial excluded patients who had a history of autoimmune disease or who were on systemic immunosuppression. Peripheral blood for TCR sequencing was drawn from every dose cohort at baseline, at cycle 4 day 1 and at cycle 7 day 1. Samples were obtained from an open-label, multicenter, first-in-human phase I dose-escalation trial of ivuxolimab. Adults with locally advanced or metastatic head and neck squamous cell, hepatocellular, melanoma or renal cell carcinoma were enrolled in the trial. Before TCR sequencing, CD4+ T cells and CD8+ T cells from peripheral blood were sorted into separate populations.

The full study reports these points: In the 0.1-3.0 mg/kg groups, partial responders were among the patients with the lowest normalized peripheral clonal expansion, particularly in CD8+ T cells. Antigen specificity was not determined for the clonally expanded peripheral T cells. After ivuxolimab, expanded clones were on average more numerous among CD8+ T cells than among CD4+ T cells. Low levels of normalized T-cell clonal expansion were also seen in some patients who did not respond. Clonal expansion of both CD4+ and CD8+ blood T cells was observed from baseline to week 6 at doses 0.1 to 3.0 mg/kg.

For this clone: There is no known antigen for this receptor. It has no much larger one-base neighbor in the sample; base qualities were not kept.

Sequenced here: CD4+ or CD8+ T cells sorted from blood, sampled in a trial of the OX40 agonist ivuxolimab. The sequence was collected from an adult with an advanced solid tumor such as melanoma, head and neck, liver or kidney cancer.

The DNA sequence is given as TGTGCCAGCAGCTTAGATACAGCGGGAAACTACAATGAGCAGTTCTTC. It specifies CASSLDTAGNYNEQFF. The sequence is built from TRBV11-1 and TRBJ2-1; 7 bases in the junction line up with TRBD2. The CDR3 contains 16 residues, cysteine and phenylalanine counted. Only the CDR3 DNA is retained, 48 bases long and in frame from the first base. As encoded in the germline V gene (reference sequence), CDR1 is SGHAT while CDR2 is FQDESV. V loses 1 base at its end and J loses 3 bases; junction bases beyond the gene matches: 6.